This T cell receptor (beta chain) derives from a study of graft-versus-host responses after intestinal transplantation. V lost 4 bases, J lost 2 bases, and 11 bases stayed unmatched. The CDR3 consists of 17 residues. In germline, CDR1 is MDHEN, CDR2 SYDVKM. On this clone itself: Its matching antigen is unknown.

The method was immunoSEQ multiplex PCR; TCRdb's version includes in-frame clones alone and lacks a portion of them. The table records under 150,000 clones, around 96% of them present only once. This clonotype originated in a human donor who received an intestinal transplant. The sequenced sample was unstimulated CD8+ T cells sorted from spleen or lymph node cells, obtained before intestinal transplant. The chain uses TRBV28 and TRBJ2-3; 8 bases line up with TRBD2. CDR3 sequence reads: CASSSALTSGSTDTQYF. Here the CDR3 DNA reads TGTGCCAGCAGTTCCGCCCTTACTAGCGGTTCCACAGATACGCAGTATTTT. Based on the CDR3 plus reference TRBV28 and TRBJ2-3, the full variable domain is DVKVTQSSRYLVKRTGEKVFLECVQDMDHENMFWYRQDPGLGLRLIYFSYDVKMKEKGDIPEGYSVSREKKERFSLILESASTNQTSMYLCASSSALTSGSTDTQYFGPGTRLTVL.